The clone carrying this TCR beta chain was observed a few times. Its matching antigen is unknown. This record comes from a study of post-analysis software for immune sequencing data. For the study at large: As for disease course, relapsing-remitting, secondary progressive and progressive-relapsing multiple sclerosis were all included.

Points from the study as a whole: Samples sharing a preparation batch grouped tightly together when assessed by F measure. Higher frequency in patients than in controls was seen for roughly five TRBV segments, with TRBV5-6, TRBV5-1 and TRBV20-1 among them. In multiple sclerosis, normalized Chao1 diversity was significantly below that of controls.

The CDR3 totals 14 residues. Trimming shortened V by 7 bases and J by 3 bases, and 15 bases separated the two germline ends. Unique molecular identifiers had been added to the TCR beta cDNA libraries. T cells numbering about 1 to 10 million gave rise to 450,000 to 550,000 cDNA molecules. TCRdb used MiXCR to reprocess the PCR reads, holding one entry per CDR3 protein. The sample contains hundreds of thousands of distinct CDR3 sequences, 35% to 45% of which appear only once. The chain employs TRBV12-3 or TRBV12-4 and TRBJ1-2; D is possibly TRBD1 (6 bases). This clonotype originated in a girl aged 2 to 10 with multiple sclerosis. Sequencing was done on a sample of blood. As DNA, the CDR3 is TGTGCCAGCACCCAAGGGGGGTTCGACTATGGCTACACCTTC. Its translation is CASTQGGFDYGYTF.